This TCR beta chain stems from a study of blood T cell repertoires in COVID-19. The CDR3 sequence is 11 residues long. The V and J ends lost 5 bases and 9 bases respectively, with 8 bases between them. The V gene's germline CDR1 is SEHNR and CDR2 FQNEAQ (reference sequence). Sequencing used immunoSEQ multiplex PCR; TCRdb keeps in-frame clones, though not all of them. The sample lists hundreds of thousands of clones; more than 75% were seen once. Input material: PBMCs or T cells enriched from blood (not recorded which). V usage is TRBV7-9 and J usage is TRBJ2-1; D not resolved. The source is a woman in her forties or fifties who had recovered from COVID-19. CDR3 in amino acids: CASSLSSEQFF. DNA of the CDR3: TGTGCCAGCAGCCTCTCTAGTGAGCAGTTCTTC.